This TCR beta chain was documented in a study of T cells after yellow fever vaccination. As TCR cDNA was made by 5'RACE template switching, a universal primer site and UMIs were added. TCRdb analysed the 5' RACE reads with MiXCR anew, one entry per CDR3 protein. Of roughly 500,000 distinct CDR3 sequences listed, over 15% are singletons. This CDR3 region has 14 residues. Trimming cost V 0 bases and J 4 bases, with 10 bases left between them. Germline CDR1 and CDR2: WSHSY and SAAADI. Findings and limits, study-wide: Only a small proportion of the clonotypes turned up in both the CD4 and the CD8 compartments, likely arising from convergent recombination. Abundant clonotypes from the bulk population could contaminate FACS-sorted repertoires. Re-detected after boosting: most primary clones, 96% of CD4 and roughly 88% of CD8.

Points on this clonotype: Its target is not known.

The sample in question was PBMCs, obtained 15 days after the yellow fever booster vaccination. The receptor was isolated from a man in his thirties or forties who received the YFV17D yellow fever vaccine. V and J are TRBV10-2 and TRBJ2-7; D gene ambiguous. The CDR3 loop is CASSESKRSYEQYF. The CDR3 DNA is TGCGCCAGCAGTGAGTCGAAGCGATCGTACGAGCAGTACTTC.